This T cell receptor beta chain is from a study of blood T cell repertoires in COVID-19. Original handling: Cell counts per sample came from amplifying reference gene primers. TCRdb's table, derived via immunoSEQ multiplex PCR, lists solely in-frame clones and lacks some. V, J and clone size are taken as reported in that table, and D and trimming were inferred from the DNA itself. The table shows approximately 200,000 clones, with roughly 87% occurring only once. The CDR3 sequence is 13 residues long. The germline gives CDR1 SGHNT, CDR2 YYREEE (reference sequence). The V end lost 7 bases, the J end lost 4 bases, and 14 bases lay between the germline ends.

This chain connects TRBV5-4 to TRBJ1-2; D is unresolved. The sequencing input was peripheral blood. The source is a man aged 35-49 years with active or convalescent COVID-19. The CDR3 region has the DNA TGTGCCAGCGGGCAGGCCGTCATCTATGGCTACACCTTC. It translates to CASGQAVIYGYTF.